The text below deals with one T cell receptor beta chain. This sample also contains other DNA sequences that code for the same CDR3. This sample is drawn from a study of blood T cell repertoires in COVID-19. Turning to the study itself: Sites in the United States, Italy and Spain provided acute and convalescent COVID-19 samples.

Original analysis: Counts of nucleated cells, estimated from reference gene primer amplification, were obtained. Generated by immunoSEQ multiplex PCR, the TCRdb table keeps only in-frame clones and is missing some. V and J calls and clone size follow that table, whereas D and trimming were derived from the DNA. The sample holds approximately 200,000 clones, 84% seen once. CDR1 is SGDLS, CDR2 YYNGEE, per germline. This CDR3 has 14 residues. Germline trimming cut 4 bases from V and 4 bases from J; bases unmatched to any gene: 4. Sequencing input: peripheral blood. This sequence was found in a woman of 80 years or more with COVID-19, enrolled during active disease. The chain joins TRBV9 to TRBJ1-2; TRBD1 matches 10 bases. Here the CDR3 reads CASSPGTGVYGYTF. Here the CDR3 DNA reads TGTGCCAGCAGCCCGGGGACAGGGGTCTATGGCTACACCTTC.